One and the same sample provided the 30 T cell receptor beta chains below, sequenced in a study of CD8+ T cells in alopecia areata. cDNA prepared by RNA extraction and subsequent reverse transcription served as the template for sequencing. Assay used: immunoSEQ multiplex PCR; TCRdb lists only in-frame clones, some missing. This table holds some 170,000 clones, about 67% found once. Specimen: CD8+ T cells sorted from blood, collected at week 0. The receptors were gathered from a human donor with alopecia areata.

CDR3 nucleotides: TGTGCCAGCAGCATGGACAACCAGGGGGGGTATGAGCAGTTCTTC. It encodes CASSMDNQGGYEQFF. The chain employs TRBV6-5 and TRBJ2-1; either TRBD1 or TRBD2 may supply D (7 bases each). Trimming stripped 6 bases from V and 8 bases from J, with 20 bases between. The CDR3 totals 15 residues. CDR1 MNHEY and CDR2 SVGAGI come from the germline V gene.

The CDR3 DNA sequence: TGTGCCACCAGCAGAGATGGGGCAGGCGGAGCTTTCTTT. Translation gives CATSRDGAGGAFF. The rearrangement joins TRBV15 to TRBJ1-1; D possibly corresponds to TRBD1 (5 bases). The length of the CDR3 is 13 residues. The V gene lost 0 bases and the J gene lost 10 bases, with 12 bases spanning the gap. Germline V lookup: CDR1 LNHNV, CDR2 YYDKDF (reference sequence).

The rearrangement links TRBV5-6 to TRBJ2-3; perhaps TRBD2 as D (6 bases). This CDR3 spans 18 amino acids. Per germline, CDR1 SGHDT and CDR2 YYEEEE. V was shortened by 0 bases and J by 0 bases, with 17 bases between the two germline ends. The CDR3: CASSLAGAGSGSTDTQYF. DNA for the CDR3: TGTGCCAGCAGCTTGGCCGGTGCGGGGAGCGGAAGCACAGATACGCAGTATTTT. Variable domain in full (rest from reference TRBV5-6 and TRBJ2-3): DAGVTQSPTHLIKTRGQQVTLRCSPKSGHDTVSWYQQALGQGPQFIFQYYEEEERQRGNFPDRFSGHQFPNYSSELNVNALLLGDSALYLCASSLAGAGSGSTDTQYFGPGTRLTVL.

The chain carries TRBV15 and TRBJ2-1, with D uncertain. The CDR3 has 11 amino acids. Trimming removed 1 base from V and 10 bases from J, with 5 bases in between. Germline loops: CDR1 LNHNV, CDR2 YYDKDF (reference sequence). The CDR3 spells CATSRGREQFF. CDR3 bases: TGTGCCACCAGCAGAGGGAGAGAGCAGTTCTTC.

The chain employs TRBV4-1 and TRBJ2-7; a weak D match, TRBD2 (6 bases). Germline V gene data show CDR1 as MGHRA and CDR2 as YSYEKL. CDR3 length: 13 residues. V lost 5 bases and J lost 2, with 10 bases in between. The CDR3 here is CASSATGAYEQYF. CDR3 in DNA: TGCGCCAGCAGCGCGACGGGAGCCTACGAGCAGTACTTC.

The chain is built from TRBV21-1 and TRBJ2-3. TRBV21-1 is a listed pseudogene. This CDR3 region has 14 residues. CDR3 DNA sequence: TGTGCCAGCAGCAAAGACACGGGCACAGATACGCAGTATTTT. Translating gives CASSKDTGTDTQYF.

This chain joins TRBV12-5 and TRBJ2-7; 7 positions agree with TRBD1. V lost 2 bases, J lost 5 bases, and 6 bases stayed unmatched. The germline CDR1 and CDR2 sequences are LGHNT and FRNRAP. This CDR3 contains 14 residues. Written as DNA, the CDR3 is TGTGCTAGTGGTTTGAGAGGGGGCAACAACGAGCAGTACTTC. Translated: CASGLRGGNNEQYF.

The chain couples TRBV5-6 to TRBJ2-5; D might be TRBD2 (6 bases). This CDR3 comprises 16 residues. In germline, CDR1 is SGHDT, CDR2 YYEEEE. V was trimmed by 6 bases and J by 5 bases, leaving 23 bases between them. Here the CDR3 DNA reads TGTGCCAGCACCCTTCAAGGGACTCCCTTGCGGGAGACCCAGTACTTC. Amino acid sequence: CASTLQGTPLRETQYF.

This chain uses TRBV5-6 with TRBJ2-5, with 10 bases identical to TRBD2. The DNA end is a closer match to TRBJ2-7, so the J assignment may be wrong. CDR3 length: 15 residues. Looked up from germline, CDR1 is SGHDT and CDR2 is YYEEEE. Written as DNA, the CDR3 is TGTGCCAGCAGCTTGGGGATGGGGACTAGCGTCGAGCAGTACTTC. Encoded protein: CASSLGMGTSVEQYF.

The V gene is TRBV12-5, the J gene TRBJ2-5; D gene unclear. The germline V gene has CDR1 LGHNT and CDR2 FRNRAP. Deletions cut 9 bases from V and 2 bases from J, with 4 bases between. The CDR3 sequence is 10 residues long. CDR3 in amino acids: CASGQETQYF. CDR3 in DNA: TGTGCTAGCGGGCAAGAGACCCAGTACTTC.

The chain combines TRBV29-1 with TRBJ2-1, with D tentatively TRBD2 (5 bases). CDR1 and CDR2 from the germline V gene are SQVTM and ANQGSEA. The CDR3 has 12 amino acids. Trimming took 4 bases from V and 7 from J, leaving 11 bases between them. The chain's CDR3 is CSVATGGNEQFF. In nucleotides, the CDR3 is TGCAGCGTTGCGACCGGCGGGAATGAGCAGTTCTTC.

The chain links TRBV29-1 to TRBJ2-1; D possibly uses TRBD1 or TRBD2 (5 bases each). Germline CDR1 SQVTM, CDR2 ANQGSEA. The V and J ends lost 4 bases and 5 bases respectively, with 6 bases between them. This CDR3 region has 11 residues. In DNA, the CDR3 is TGCAGCGTTGTGGGGGACAATGAGCAGTTCTTC. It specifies CSVVGDNEQFF.

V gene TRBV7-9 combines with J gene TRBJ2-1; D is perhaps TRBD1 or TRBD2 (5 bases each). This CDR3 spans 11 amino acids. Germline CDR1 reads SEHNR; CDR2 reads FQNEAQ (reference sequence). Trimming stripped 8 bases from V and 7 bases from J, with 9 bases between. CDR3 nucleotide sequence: TGTGCCAGCTGGGGGTTTAATGAGCAGTTCTTC. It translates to CASWGFNEQFF. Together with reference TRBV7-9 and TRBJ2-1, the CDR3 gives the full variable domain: DTGVSQNPRHKITKRGQNVTFRCDPISEHNRLYWYRQTLGQGPEFLTYFQNEAQLEKSRLLSDRFSAERPKGSFSTLEIQRTEQGDSAMYLCASWGFNEQFFGPGTRLTVL.

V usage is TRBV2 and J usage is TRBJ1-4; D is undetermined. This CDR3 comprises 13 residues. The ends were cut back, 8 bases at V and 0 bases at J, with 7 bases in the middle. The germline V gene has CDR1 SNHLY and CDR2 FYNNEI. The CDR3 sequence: CASLGSTNEKLFF. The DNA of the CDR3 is TGTGCCAGCCTTGGATCAACTAATGAAAAACTGTTTTTT.

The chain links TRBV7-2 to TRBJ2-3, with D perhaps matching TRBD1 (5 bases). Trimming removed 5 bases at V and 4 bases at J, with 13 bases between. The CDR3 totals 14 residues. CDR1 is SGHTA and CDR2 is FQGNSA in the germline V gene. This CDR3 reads CASSPFRVPDTQYF. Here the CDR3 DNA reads TGTGCCAGCAGCCCTTTCAGGGTCCCAGATACGCAGTATTTT.

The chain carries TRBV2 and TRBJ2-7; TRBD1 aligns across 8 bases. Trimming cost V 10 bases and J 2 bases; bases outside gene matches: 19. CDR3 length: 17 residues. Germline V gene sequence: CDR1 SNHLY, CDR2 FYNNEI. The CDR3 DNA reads TGTGCCACTCTAATTTGGGCCCGGCAGGGGGCGACCTACGAGCAGTACTTC. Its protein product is CATLIWARQGATYEQYF.

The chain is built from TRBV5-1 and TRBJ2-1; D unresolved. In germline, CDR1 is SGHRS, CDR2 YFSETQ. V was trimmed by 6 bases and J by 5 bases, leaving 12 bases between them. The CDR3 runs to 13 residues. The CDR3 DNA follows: TGCGCCAGCACTCTAGGGTTCAACAATGAGCAGTTCTTC. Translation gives CASTLGFNNEQFF. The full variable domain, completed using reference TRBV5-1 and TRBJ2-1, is KAGVTQTPRYLIKTRGQQVTLSCSPISGHRSVSWYQQTPGQGLQFLFEYFSETQRNKGNFPGRFSGRQFSNSRSEMNVSTLELGDSALYLCASTLGFNNEQFFGPGTRLTVL.

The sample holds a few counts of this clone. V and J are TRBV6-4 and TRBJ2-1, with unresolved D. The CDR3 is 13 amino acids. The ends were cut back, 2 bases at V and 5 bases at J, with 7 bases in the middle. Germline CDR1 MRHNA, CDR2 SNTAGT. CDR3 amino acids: CASSDLGNNEQFF. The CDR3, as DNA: TGTGCCAGCAGTGACCTGGGGAACAATGAGCAGTTCTTC.

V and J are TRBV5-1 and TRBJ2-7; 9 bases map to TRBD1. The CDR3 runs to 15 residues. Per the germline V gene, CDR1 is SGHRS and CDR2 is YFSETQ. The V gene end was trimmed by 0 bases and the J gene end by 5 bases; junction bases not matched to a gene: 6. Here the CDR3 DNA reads TGCGCCAGCAGCTTGGACAGGGGGCCCCTGGACGAGCAGTACTTC. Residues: CASSLDRGPLDEQYF.

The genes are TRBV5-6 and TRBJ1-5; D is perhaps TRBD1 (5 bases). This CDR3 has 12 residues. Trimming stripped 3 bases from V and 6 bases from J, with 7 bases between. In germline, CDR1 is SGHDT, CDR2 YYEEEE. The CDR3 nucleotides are TGTGCCAGCAGCTCGGGGGTTCAGCCCCAGCATTTT. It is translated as CASSSGVQPQHF. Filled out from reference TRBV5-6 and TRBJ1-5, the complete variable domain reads DAGVTQSPTHLIKTRGQQVTLRCSPKSGHDTVSWYQQALGQGPQFIFQYYEEEERQRGNFPDRFSGHQFPNYSSELNVNALLLGDSALYLCASSSGVQPQHFGDGTRLSIL.

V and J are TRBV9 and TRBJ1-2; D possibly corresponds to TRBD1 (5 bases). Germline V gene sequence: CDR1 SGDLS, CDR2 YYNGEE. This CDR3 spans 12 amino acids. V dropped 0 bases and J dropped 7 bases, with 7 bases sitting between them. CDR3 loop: CASSVVGGGYTF. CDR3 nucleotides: TGTGCCAGCAGCGTAGTCGGGGGTGGCTACACCTTC.

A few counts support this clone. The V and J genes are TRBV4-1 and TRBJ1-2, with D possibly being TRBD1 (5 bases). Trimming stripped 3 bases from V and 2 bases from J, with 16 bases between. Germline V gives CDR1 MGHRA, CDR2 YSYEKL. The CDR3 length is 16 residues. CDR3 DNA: TGCGCCAGCAGCCACTCCCGGGACCCAAAGAACTATGGCTACACCTTC. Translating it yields CASSHSRDPKNYGYTF.

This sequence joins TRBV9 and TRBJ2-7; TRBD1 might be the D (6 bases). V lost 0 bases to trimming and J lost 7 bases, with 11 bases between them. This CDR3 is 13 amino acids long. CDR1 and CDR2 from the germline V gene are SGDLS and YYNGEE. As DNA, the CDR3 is TGTGCCAGCAGCGTAGGAGGGACAAAAGAGCAGTACTTC. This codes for CASSVGGTKEQYF.

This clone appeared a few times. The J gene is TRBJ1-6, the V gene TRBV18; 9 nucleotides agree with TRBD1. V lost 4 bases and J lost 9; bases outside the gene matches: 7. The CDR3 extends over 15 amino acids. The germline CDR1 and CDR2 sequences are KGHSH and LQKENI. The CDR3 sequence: CASSLRTGEISPLHF. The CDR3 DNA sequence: TGTGCCAGCTCACTCCGGACAGGGGAAATTTCACCCCTCCACTTT.

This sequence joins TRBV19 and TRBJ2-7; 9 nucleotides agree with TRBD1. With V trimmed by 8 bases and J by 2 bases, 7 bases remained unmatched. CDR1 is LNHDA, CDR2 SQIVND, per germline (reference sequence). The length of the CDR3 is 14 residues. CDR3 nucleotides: TGTGCCAGTTCCGGGACAGGGAGCGCCTACGAGCAGTACTTC. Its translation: CASSGTGSAYEQYF.

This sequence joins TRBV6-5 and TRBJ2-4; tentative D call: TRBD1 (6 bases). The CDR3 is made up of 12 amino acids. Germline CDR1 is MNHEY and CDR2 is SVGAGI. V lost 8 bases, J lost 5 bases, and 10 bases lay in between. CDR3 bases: TGTGCCAGCTCGTCAGGGGAAAACATTCAGTACTTC. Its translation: CASSSGENIQYF.

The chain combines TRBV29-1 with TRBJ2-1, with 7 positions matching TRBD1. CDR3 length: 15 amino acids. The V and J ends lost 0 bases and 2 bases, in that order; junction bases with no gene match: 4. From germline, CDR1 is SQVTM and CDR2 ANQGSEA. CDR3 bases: TGCAGCGTTGAAGATTCCGGGACAGCCTACAATGAGCAGTTCTTC. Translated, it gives CSVEDSGTAYNEQFF.

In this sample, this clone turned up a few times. CDR3 amino acids: CASSQSGSPLHF. The CDR3 nucleotides are TGCGCCAGCAGTCAATCCGGGTCACCCCTCCACTTT. The chain uses TRBV4-1 and TRBJ1-6; D gene uncertain. V shed 6 bases and J shed 10 bases, with 10 bases lying between them. This CDR3 is built from 12 residues. CDR1 is MGHRA and CDR2 is YSYEKL in the germline V gene.

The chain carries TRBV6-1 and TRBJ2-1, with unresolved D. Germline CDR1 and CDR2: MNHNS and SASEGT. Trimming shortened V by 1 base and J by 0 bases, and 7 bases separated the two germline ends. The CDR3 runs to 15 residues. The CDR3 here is CASSEGVYSYNEQFF. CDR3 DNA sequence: TGTGCCAGCAGTGAAGGTGTTTACTCCTACAATGAGCAGTTCTTC.

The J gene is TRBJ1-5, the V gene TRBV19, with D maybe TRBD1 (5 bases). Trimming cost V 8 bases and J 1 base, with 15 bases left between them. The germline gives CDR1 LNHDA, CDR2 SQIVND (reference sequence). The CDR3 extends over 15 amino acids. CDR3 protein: CASSPGWGSNQPQHF. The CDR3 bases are TGTGCCAGTTCTCCGGGGTGGGGGAGCAATCAGCCCCAGCATTTT.